The source of this T cell receptor (beta chain) is a study of OX40 agonist ivuxolimab in advanced cancers. Across the study: Antecedent anti-PD-1, anti-PD-L1 or anti-CTLA-4 therapy was permissible, with around 41% having received some.

Overall study findings and caveats: Clonal expansion from baseline to week 6 occurred in both CD4+ and CD8+ T cells. Antigen specificity remained undetermined for the expanded peripheral T cells.

About this clone: Its antigen is currently unknown.

Profiling relied on immunoSEQ multiplex PCR, and the TCRdb table lists in-frame clones only, not all of them. The top ten hold about 0.55% of the sample, which has 90,000 to 150,000 clones, over 75% seen once. The specimen comprised CD4+ or CD8+ T cells sorted from blood, sampled in a trial of the OX40 agonist ivuxolimab. This TCR was recovered from an adult with an advanced solid tumor such as melanoma, head and neck, liver or kidney cancer.

The CDR3 sequence is CASSPPNRNTEAFF. DNA for the CDR3: TGTGCCAGCTCACCACCGAACAGGAACACTGAAGCTTTCTTT. The chain couples TRBV18 to TRBJ1-1; no reliable D call. This CDR3 comprises 14 residues. V lost 0 bases and J lost 1, with 6 bases in between. Germline CDR1 and CDR2: KGHSH and LQKENI. Drawing the rest from reference TRBV18 and TRBJ1-1, the complete variable domain is NAGVMQNPRHLVRRRGQEARLRCSPMKGHSHVYWYRQLPEEGLKFMVYLQKENIIDESGMPKERFSAEFPKEGPSILRIQQVVRGDSAAYFCASSPPNRNTEAFFGQGTRLTVV.